This passage covers 28 T cell receptor beta chains from one sample sequenced in a study of OX40 agonist ivuxolimab in advanced cancers. Profiled with immunoSEQ multiplex PCR; TCRdb holds only in-frame clones, not every one. The sample carries about 15,000 clones, more than 75% recorded once. The sequencing used CD4+ or CD8+ T cells sorted from blood, collected in a trial of the OX40 agonist ivuxolimab. The receptors derive from an adult with an advanced solid tumor such as melanoma, head and neck, liver or kidney cancer.

This rearrangement joins TRBV12-5 to TRBJ1-5; a weak D match, TRBD1 (5 bases). Per the germline V gene, CDR1 is LGHNT and CDR2 is FRNRAP. CDR3 size: 15 residues. Trimming removed 5 bases from V and 2 bases from J, with 13 bases in between. For the CDR3, the DNA is TGTGCTAGTGGTGCCGGGGGGGTGGGCAATCAGCCCCAGCATTTT. Translation: CASGAGGVGNQPQHF.

The chain is built from TRBV5-4 and TRBJ1-2; the match to TRBD1 covers 7 bases. Germline CDR1 and CDR2: SGHNT and YYREEE (reference sequence). The CDR3 loop spans 16 amino acids. V trimming: 3 bases; J trimming: 3 bases; junction bases outside the gene matches: 11. CDR3 sequence reads: CASSSPSGGGHYGYTF. In DNA form, the CDR3 reads TGTGCCAGCAGCTCGCCGTCAGGGGGGGGCCACTATGGCTACACCTTC. Filled out from reference TRBV5-4 and TRBJ1-2, the complete variable domain reads ETGVTQSPTHLIKTRGQQVTLRCSSQSGHNTVSWYQQALGQGPQFIFQYYREEENGRGNFPPRFSGLQFPNYSSELNVNALELDDSALYLCASSSPSGGGHYGYTFGSGTRLTVV.

This chain links TRBV5-5 with TRBJ2-7, with 10 bases identical to TRBD2. With V trimmed by 0 bases and J by 4 bases, 4 bases remained unmatched. The CDR3 covers 15 residues. CDR1 and CDR2 from the germline V gene are SGHKS and YYEKEE (reference sequence). CDR3 nucleotide sequence: TGTGCCAGCAGCTTGGTCGCTAGCGGGGGTTACGAGCAGTACTTC. Its translation is CASSLVASGGYEQYF.

The chain links TRBV25-1 to TRBJ1-5, with D hard to call. Germline V CDR1 and CDR2: MGHDK, SYGVNS. The CDR3 has 12 residues. The V end was cut by 5 bases, the J end by 0 bases, with 2 bases between. The CDR3 DNA reads TGTGCCAGCAGTTATAGCAATCAGCCCCAGCATTTT. Encoded protein: CASSYSNQPQHF.

This clone is labeled as medium-sized (0.01 to 0.1%). The V gene is TRBV7-6, the J gene TRBJ1-6; D is possibly TRBD1 (5 bases). CDR1 is SGHVS and CDR2 is FNYEAQ in the germline V gene. Trimming removed 0 bases from V and 5 bases from J, with 17 bases in between. The CDR3 runs to 18 residues. CDR3 DNA sequence: TGTGCCAGCAGCTTAGCGTTTGCCGGGGGAGAACATAATTCACCCCTCCACTTT. Translated, it gives CASSLAFAGGEHNSPLHF.

The chain has TRBV12-5 and TRBJ2-5; TRBD1 aligns across 8 bases. CDR1 is LGHNT, CDR2 FRNRAP, per germline. This CDR3 is built from 14 residues. With V trimmed by 6 bases and J by 4 bases, 7 bases remained unmatched. The CDR3 protein is CASGGPDRGETQYF. CDR3 nucleotides: TGTGCTAGTGGGGGACCTGACAGGGGAGAGACCCAGTACTTC.

The V and J genes are TRBV5-1 and TRBJ2-2; tentatively, D is TRBD1 or TRBD2 (5 bases each). The germline V gene has CDR1 SGHRS and CDR2 YFSETQ. V was trimmed by 3 bases and J by 4 bases, leaving 16 bases between them. The CDR3 runs 16 residues. The chain's CDR3 is CASSSPGRESTGELFF. CDR3 nucleotides: TGCGCCAGCAGCTCACCCGGCAGGGAGAGCACCGGGGAGCTGTTTTTT.

The J gene is TRBJ1-1, the V gene TRBV7-9; 7 positions match TRBD1. The germline gives CDR1 SEHNR, CDR2 FQNEAQ (reference sequence). V dropped 4 bases and J dropped 4; count of bases not matched to a gene: 6. The CDR3 has 14 residues. DNA for the CDR3: TGTGCCAGCAGCTCTCGACAGGGCGGCACTGAAGCTTTCTTT. It yields the protein CASSSRQGGTEAFF.

The rearrangement links TRBV27 to TRBJ2-3, with 7 bases identical to TRBD1. V lost 3 bases, J lost 0 bases, and 6 bases stayed unmatched. Germline CDR1 reads MNHEY; CDR2 reads SMNVEV (reference sequence). The CDR3 is 16 residues long. CDR3 loop: CASSFSTGRSTDTQYF. For the CDR3, the DNA is TGTGCCAGCAGTTTTTCGACAGGGAGAAGCACAGATACGCAGTATTTT.

As concerns this clone: An end of the junction does not agree with germline; a read error may underlie this. This sequence joins TRBV7-7 and TRBJ2-5; 8 bases are a match to TRBD2. This CDR3 is 14 amino acids long. Germline assignment: CDR1 SSHAT and CDR2 FNYEAQ (reference sequence). For the CDR3, the DNA is TGTGCTAGCAGCATCGGACTAGCCCAAGAGACCCAGTACTTC. It specifies CASSIGLAQETQYF.

The chain is built from TRBV4-1 and TRBJ2-3; no definite D call. Between the trimmed V and J ends, which lost 4 bases and 1 base, there was a span of 15 bases. This CDR3 comprises 16 residues. Germline V CDR1 and CDR2: MGHRA, YSYEKL. CDR3 sequence: CASSPPAAYGTDTQYF. CDR3 nucleotides: TGCGCCAGCAGCCCGCCTGCAGCGTACGGCACAGATACGCAGTATTTT.

The CDR3 reads CASSLGTVYEQYF. In nucleotides, the CDR3 is TGTGCCAGCAGCTTGGGGACGGTCTACGAGCAGTACTTC. The V call is TRBV5-4, the J call TRBJ2-7; D remains ambiguous. The V end lost 0 bases, the J end lost 3 bases, and 7 bases lay between the germline ends. This CDR3 has 13 amino acids. CDR1 and CDR2 from the germline V gene are SGHNT and YYREEE (reference sequence).

The chain combines TRBV9 with TRBJ2-1, with 8 bases identical to TRBD2. V shed 4 bases and J 4 bases; nucleotides not matched to a gene: 10. Germline V CDR1 and CDR2: SGDLS, YYNGEE. This CDR3 has 16 amino acids. The CDR3 region is CASSSPGTSLYNEQFF. For the CDR3, the DNA is TGTGCCAGCAGCTCGCCCGGGACTAGTTTATACAATGAGCAGTTCTTC.

The chain joins TRBV4-3 to TRBJ1-4; D gene uncertain. This CDR3 comprises 15 residues. V was clipped by 3 bases and J by 8 bases, with 16 bases between them. The germline V gene has CDR1 LGHNA and CDR2 YSLEER. The CDR3 sequence: CASSQYYIGVEKLFF. The CDR3 region has the DNA TGCGCCAGCAGCCAGTATTATATCGGCGTCGAAAAACTGTTTTTT.

The chain has TRBV27 and TRBJ2-2; D remains unclear. Trimming left V 3 bases short and J 0 bases short, with 8 bases between. The germline CDR1 and CDR2 sequences are MNHEY and SMNVEV (reference sequence). This CDR3 is built from 15 residues. The CDR3, as DNA: TGTGCCAGCAGTTTTTACCTCCCGAACACCGGGGAGCTGTTTTTT. Residues: CASSFYLPNTGELFF.

This clone appeared a single time. The V call is TRBV9, the J call TRBJ1-1; no reliable D call. The germline gives CDR1 SGDLS, CDR2 YYNGEE. This CDR3 contains 13 residues. V lost 0 bases and J 8 bases, leaving 11 bases between the germline ends. This CDR3 is CASSVVGRPEAFF. As DNA, the CDR3 is TGTGCCAGCAGCGTAGTTGGCCGGCCCGAAGCTTTCTTT. Combining the CDR3 with reference TRBV9 and TRBJ1-1 gives the whole variable domain DSGVTQTPKHLITATGQRVTLRCSPRSGDLSVYWYQQSLDQGLQFLIQYYNGEERAKGNILERFSAQQFPDLHSELNLSSLELGDSALYFCASSVVGRPEAFFGQGTRLTVV.

This clone has a single count. V gene TRBV28 combines with J gene TRBJ1-1; 9 positions agree with TRBD1. This CDR3 is built from 13 residues. The V gene's germline CDR1 is MDHEN and CDR2 SYDVKM. Trimming took 7 bases from V and 7 from J; bases not matched to a gene: 7. CDR3 in amino acids: CASTHRGQVEAFF. The CDR3 region has the DNA TGTGCCAGCACTCACAGGGGGCAGGTTGAAGCTTTCTTT. Looking up the rest from reference TRBV28 and TRBJ1-1 gives the full variable domain: DVKVTQSSRYLVKRTGEKVFLECVQDMDHENMFWYRQDPGLGLRLIYFSYDVKMKEKGDIPEGYSVSREKKERFSLILESASTNQTSMYLCASTHRGQVEAFFGQGTRLTVV.

This clone was found a few times. The V and J genes are TRBV4-1 and TRBJ2-1; 7 nucleotides agree with TRBD2. This CDR3 contains 18 residues. CDR1 and CDR2 (germline): MGHRA, YSYEKL. V shed 1 base and J 4 bases; nucleotides not matched to a gene: 13. CDR3 sequence (DNA): TGCGCCAGCAGCCAAGTCTTTGGGGGACTACAGAAATACAATGAGCAGTTCTTC. This codes for CASSQVFGGLQKYNEQFF.

This clone was recorded a few times. This chain connects TRBV9 to TRBJ2-2; 10 bases fit TRBD2. This CDR3 is 15 amino acids long. J lost 7 bases, V lost 4 bases, and 7 bases had no gene match. CDR1 is SGDLS and CDR2 is YYNGEE in the germline V gene. The CDR3 coding sequence is TGTGCCAGCAGCTTGGGACTAGCGCGGGACGGGGAGCTGTTTTTT. Protein: CASSLGLARDGELFF. The variable domain in full, with the rest retrieved from reference TRBV9 and TRBJ2-2, is DSGVTQTPKHLITATGQRVTLRCSPRSGDLSVYWYQQSLDQGLQFLIQYYNGEERAKGNILERFSAQQFPDLHSELNLSSLELGDSALYFCASSLGLARDGELFFGEGSRLTVL.

In regard to this clone: An end of the junction does not agree with germline; a read error may underlie this. The chain couples TRBV9 to TRBJ2-6; a possible D gene is TRBD1 (6 bases). The CDR3 has 18 amino acids. The germline CDR1 and CDR2 sequences are SGDLS and YYNGEE. CDR3: CASSLPRMGAIGTNVLTF. In nucleotides, the CDR3 is TGTGCCAGCAGCCTACCCCGGATGGGGGCCATTGGGACCAACGTCCTGACTTTC.

V is TRBV2 and J is TRBJ1-2; D is perhaps TRBD1 (5 bases). V dropped 10 bases and J dropped 2 bases, with 20 bases sitting between them. This CDR3 is 15 amino acids long. CDR1 is SNHLY, CDR2 FYNNEI, per germline. CDR3 protein: CATAFLTAGNYGYTF. The CDR3 DNA reads as TGTGCCACCGCCTTCCTGACAGCCGGGAACTATGGCTACACCTTC. The complete variable domain, with remaining parts taken from reference TRBV2 and TRBJ1-2, reads EPEVTQTPSHQVTQMGQEVILRCVPISNHLYFYWYRQILGQKVEFLVSFYNNEISEKSEIFDDQFSVERPDGSNFTLKIRSTKLEDSAMYFCATAFLTAGNYGYTFGSGTRLTVV.

This clone was seen just once. The rearrangement uses TRBV4-1 and TRBJ2-3; the D is unclear. Germline-derived CDR1 and CDR2 are MGHRA and YSYEKL. Trimming removed 1 base from V and 2 bases from J, with 10 bases in between. There are 15 residues in the CDR3. The CDR3 coding sequence is TGCGCCAGCAGCCAAGTAAAAGGGTCCACAGATACGCAGTATTTT. Translating it yields CASSQVKGSTDTQYF.

The rearrangement links TRBV4-1 to TRBJ1-5, with D possibly TRBD1 on 5 matching bases. Trimming removed 0 bases from V and 4 bases from J, with 7 bases in between. The V gene's germline CDR1 is MGHRA and CDR2 YSYEKL. The CDR3 has 14 residues. The CDR3 sequence: CASSQETENQPQHF. The CDR3 region has the DNA TGCGCCAGCAGCCAAGAGACAGAGAATCAGCCCCAGCATTTT.

The CDR3 reads CASSGSGVDLRYGYTF. As DNA, the CDR3 is TGTGCCAGCAGCGGCAGCGGGGTTGACCTCAGGTACGGCTACACCTTC. The chain is built from TRBV9 and TRBJ1-2; D is uncertain. The CDR3 sequence is 16 residues long. V shed 3 bases and J shed 8 bases, with 23 bases lying between them. Germline CDR1 SGDLS, CDR2 YYNGEE. Using reference TRBV9 and TRBJ1-2 for the parts outside the CDR3, the full variable domain is DSGVTQTPKHLITATGQRVTLRCSPRSGDLSVYWYQQSLDQGLQFLIQYYNGEERAKGNILERFSAQQFPDLHSELNLSSLELGDSALYFCASSGSGVDLRYGYTFGSGTRLTVV.

The gene calls are TRBV19 and TRBJ1-1; D is undetermined. Deletions cut 3 bases from V and 1 base from J, with 6 bases between. CDR3 length: 13 residues. CDR1 is LNHDA, CDR2 SQIVND, per germline (reference sequence). CDR3 loop: CASSINPNTEAFF. The CDR3 DNA follows: TGTGCCAGTAGTATCAATCCGAACACTGAAGCTTTCTTT.

The chain employs TRBV5-4 and TRBJ2-5, with D possibly called TRBD1 or TRBD2 (5 bases each). V dropped 0 bases and J dropped 7 bases, with 13 bases sitting between them. Germline V gene lookup returns CDR1 SGHNT and CDR2 YYREEE (reference sequence). The CDR3 loop spans 14 amino acids. The CDR3 here is CASSLDGGPMTQYF. The CDR3 DNA reads as TGTGCCAGCAGCTTGGATGGGGGTCCCATGACCCAGTACTTC.

This clone was recorded at least ten times. The rearrangement links TRBV27 to TRBJ2-7; TRBD1 matches 8 bases. Germline values: CDR1 MNHEY, CDR2 SMNVEV (reference sequence). Trimming took 1 base from V and 4 from J; bases not matched to a gene: 3. CDR3 length: 14 amino acids. The CDR3, as DNA: TGTGCCAGCAGTTTATTAGGACAGGGATACGAGCAGTACTTC. It specifies CASSLLGQGYEQYF.

In its sample, this clone ranks as hyperexpanded. The CDR3 sequence: CASSTTGGREAFF. CDR3 nucleotides: TGTGCCAGTAGTACAACAGGGGGACGTGAAGCTTTCTTT. The gene calls are TRBV19 and TRBJ1-1; 8 bases match TRBD1. The CDR3 contains 13 residues. Germline loops: CDR1 LNHDA, CDR2 SQIVND (reference sequence). V was clipped by 4 bases and J by 7 bases; unmatched bases: 5.